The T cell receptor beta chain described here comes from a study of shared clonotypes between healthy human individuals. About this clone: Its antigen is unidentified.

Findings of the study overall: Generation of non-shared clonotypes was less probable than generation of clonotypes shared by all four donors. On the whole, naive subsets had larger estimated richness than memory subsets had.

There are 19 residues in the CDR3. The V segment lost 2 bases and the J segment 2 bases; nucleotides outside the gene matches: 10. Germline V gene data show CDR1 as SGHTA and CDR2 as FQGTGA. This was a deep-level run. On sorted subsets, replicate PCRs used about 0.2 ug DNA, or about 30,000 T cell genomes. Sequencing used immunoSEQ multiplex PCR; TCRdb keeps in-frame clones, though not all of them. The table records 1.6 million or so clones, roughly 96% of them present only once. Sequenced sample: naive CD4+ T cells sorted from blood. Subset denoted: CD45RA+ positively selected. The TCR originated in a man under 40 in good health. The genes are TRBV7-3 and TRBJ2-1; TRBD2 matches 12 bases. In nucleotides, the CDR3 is TGTGCCAGCAGCTTACCCACGACTAGCGGGAGAGAGACCTACAATGAGCAGTTCTTC. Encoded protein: CASSLPTTSGRETYNEQFF. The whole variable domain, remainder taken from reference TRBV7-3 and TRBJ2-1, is GAGVSQTPSNKVTEKGKYVELRCDPISGHTALYWYRQSLGQGPEFLIYFQGTGAADDSGLPNDRFFAVRPEGSVSTLKIQRTERGDSAVYLCASSLPTTSGRETYNEQFFGPGTRLTVL.